This TCR beta chain was captured by sequencing in a study of cytotoxic CD8 clonotypes in ibrutinib-treated CLL. Regarding the study as a whole: Clonality at baseline surpassed age-matched healthy donors and tracked circulating CD8+ T-cell counts. A rise in clonality was seen at ibrutinib response, and a fall back toward baseline was seen at progression.

With regard to this clone: Its target is not known.

This table comes from immunoSEQ multiplex PCR, and its TCRdb copy is limited to in-frame clones, with some not included. The sample includes tens of thousands of clones, over 55% of them seen just once. Trimming stripped 5 bases from V and 11 bases from J, with 16 bases between. CDR1 and CDR2 from the germline V gene are MDHEN and SYDVKM. This CDR3 has 12 residues. Sample: PBMCs, taken after 24 months of ibrutinib treatment. This sequence was found in a human donor with chronic lymphocytic leukemia. The chain carries TRBV28 and TRBJ2-7; no definite D call. The CDR3 DNA follows: TGTGCCAGCAGTCCCGGACCTAATCGGGAGTACTTC. It is translated as CASSPGPNREYF.